This T cell receptor (beta chain) appears in the sequencing data of a study of OX40 agonist ivuxolimab in advanced cancers. Findings of the study overall: CD4+ and CD8+ T cells in blood underwent clonal expansion by week 6 at 0.1 to 3.0 mg/kg.

The data were produced by immunoSEQ multiplex PCR, yet TCRdb's version contains in-frame clones alone and is incomplete. This sample carries 25,000 to 30,000 clones, roughly three quarters of them seen once, and the ten largest clones take roughly 14%. The germline CDR1 and CDR2 sequences are SEHNR and FQNEAQ (reference sequence). The V gene lost 3 bases and the J gene lost 5 bases, with 16 bases spanning the gap. This CDR3 has 15 amino acids. Notes on this clone: Its cognate antigen is unknown.

The rearrangement links TRBV7-9 to TRBJ1-2; a possible D gene is TRBD1 (5 bases). The TCR originated in an adult with an advanced solid tumor such as melanoma, head and neck, liver or kidney cancer. The sequencing used CD4+ or CD8+ T cells sorted from blood, collected in a trial of the OX40 agonist ivuxolimab. The CDR3 sequence: CASSFDSGGGYGYTF. The CDR3 coding sequence is TGTGCCAGCAGCTTCGACTCGGGGGGAGGATATGGCTACACCTTC.